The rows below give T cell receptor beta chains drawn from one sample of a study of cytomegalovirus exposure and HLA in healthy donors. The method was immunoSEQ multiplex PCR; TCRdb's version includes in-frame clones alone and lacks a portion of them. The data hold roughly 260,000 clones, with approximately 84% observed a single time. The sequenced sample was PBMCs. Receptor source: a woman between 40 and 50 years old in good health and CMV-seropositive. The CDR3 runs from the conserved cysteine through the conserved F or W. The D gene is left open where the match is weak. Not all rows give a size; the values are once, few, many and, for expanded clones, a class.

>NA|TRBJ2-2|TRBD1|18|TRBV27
TGTGCCAGCAGTTTAGTTGTTGGGACAGGGATTTTGACCGGGGAGCTGTTTTTT
CASSLVVGTGILTGELFF
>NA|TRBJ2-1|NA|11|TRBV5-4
TGTGCCAGCAGCAAAGGACTAGAGCAGTTCTTC
CASSKGLEQFF
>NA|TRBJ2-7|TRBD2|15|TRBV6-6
TGTGCCACCCTTCACGAAGCTAGCGGCTCCTACGAGCAGTACTTC
CATLHEASGSYEQYF
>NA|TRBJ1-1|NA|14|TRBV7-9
TGTGCCAGCAGTTTACAGGGAGGAGGGACTGAAGCTTTCTTT
CASSLQGGGTEAFF
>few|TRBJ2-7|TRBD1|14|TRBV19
TGTGCCAGTAGTCCGCGGGACAGGGGCTACGAGCAGTACTTC
CASSPRDRGYEQYF
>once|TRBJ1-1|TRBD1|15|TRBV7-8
TGTGCCAGCAGCTTACCAGACAGGGAAGGCTCTGAAGCTTTCTTT
CASSLPDREGSEAFF
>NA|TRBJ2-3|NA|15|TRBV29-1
TGCAGCGCCCAGAGAGGGCAGGAGGCACGATATACGCAGTATTTT
CSAQRGQEARYTQYF
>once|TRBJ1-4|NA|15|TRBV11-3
TGTGCCAGCAGGATAGGTCACGATCGGGGTGAAAAACTGTTTTTT
CASRIGHDRGEKLFF
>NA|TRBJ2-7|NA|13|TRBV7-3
TGTGCCAGCAGCTTGGGCCTGGGTGGGGAGCAGTACTTC
CASSLGLGGEQYF
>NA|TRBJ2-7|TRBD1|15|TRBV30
TGTGCCTGGAGATCCGGACAGGTGATCAAGTACGAGCAGTACTTC
CAWRSGQVIKYEQYF
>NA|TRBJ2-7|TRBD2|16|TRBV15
TGTGCCACCAGCCCCCAGTCGGGCGGGAGGGCCTCCGAGCAGTACTTC
CATSPQSGGRASEQYF
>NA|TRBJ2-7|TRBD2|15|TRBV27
TGTGCCAGCAGGGACTGGGGACTAGCGGGAGGCGAGCAGTACTTC
CASRDWGLAGGEQYF
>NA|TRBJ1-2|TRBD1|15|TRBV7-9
TGTGCCAGCAGCTTAGCGCAGGGGGCCGGGGACGGCTACACCTTC
CASSLAQGAGDGYTF
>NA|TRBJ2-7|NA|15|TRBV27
TGTGCCAGCAGTTTAGTTAGCGGCAACTCCTACGAGCAGTACTTC
CASSLVSGNSYEQYF
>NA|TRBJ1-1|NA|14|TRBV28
TGTGCCAGCAGTTTTGGCGGGGGTTCCTCTGAAGCTTTCTTT
CASSFGGGSSEAFF
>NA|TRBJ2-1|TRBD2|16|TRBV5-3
TGTGCCAGAAGCCCCTCCGGGACTAGTGGTTACAATGAGCAGTTCTTC
CARSPSGTSGYNEQFF
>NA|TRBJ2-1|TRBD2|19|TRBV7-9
TGTGCCAGCAGCTTACTTGAGTTTCGGGCTAGCGGGAGGGTGAGTGAGCAGTTCTTC
CASSLLEFRASGRVSEQFF
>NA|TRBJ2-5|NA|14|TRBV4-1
TGCGCCAGCAGCCAAGGAGAAGCGGGAGAGACCCAGTACTTC
CASSQGEAGETQYF
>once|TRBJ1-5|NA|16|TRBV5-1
TGCGCCAGCAGCTTGGAGCCCCTCGCGGGTGGTCAGCCCCAGCATTTT
CASSLEPLAGGQPQHF
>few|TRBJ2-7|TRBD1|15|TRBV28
TGTGCCAGCAGTAGAGCCGGGACAGGGGGTCACGAGCAGTACTTC
CASSRAGTGGHEQYF
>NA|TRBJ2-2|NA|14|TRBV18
TGTGCCAGCTCACCCGGGGGTGACACCGGGGAGCTGTTTTTT
CASSPGGDTGELFF
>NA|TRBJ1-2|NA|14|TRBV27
TGTGCCAGCACCCCCGGGGGGGTTAACTATGGCTACACCTTC
CASTPGGVNYGYTF
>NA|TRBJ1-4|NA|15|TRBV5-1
TGCGCCAGCAGACCTGCAGGAACAACTAATGAAAAACTGTTTTTT
CASRPAGTTNEKLFF
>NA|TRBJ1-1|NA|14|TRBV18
TGTGCCAGCCTAGGAGGTGGGTGGAGCACTGAAGCTTTCTTT
CASLGGGWSTEAFF
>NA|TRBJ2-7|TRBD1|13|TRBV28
TGTGCCAGCAGGGGGACAGGGTTGTACGAGCAGTACTTC
CASRGTGLYEQYF
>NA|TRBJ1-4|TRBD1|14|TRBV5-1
TGCGCCAGCAGTAGGGACAGCGAGAATGAAAAACTGTTTTTT
CASSRDSENEKLFF
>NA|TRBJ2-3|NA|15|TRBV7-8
TGTGCCAGCAGCCCAGGCAGGGCAGGCCCAGATACGCAGTATTTT
CASSPGRAGPDTQYF
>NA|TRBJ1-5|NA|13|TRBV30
TGTGCCTGGGGATACAGTAGTAATCAGCCCCAGCATTTT
CAWGYSSNQPQHF
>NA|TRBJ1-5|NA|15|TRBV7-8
TGTGCCAGCAGCTTAGAGGTGAGGAACAATCAGCCCCAGCATTTT
CASSLEVRNNQPQHF
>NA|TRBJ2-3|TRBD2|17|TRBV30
TGTGCCTGGAGTGTAACCCGGACTAGCGGGAGCACAGATACGCAGTATTTT
CAWSVTRTSGSTDTQYF
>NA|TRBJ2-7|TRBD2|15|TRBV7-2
TGTGCCAGCAGCTTCTCAGGACTAGCGGGAGACGAGCAGTACTTC
CASSFSGLAGDEQYF
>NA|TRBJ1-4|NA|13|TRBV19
TGTGCCACCCAGGGGCAGGGGAATGAAAAACTGTTTTTT
CATQGQGNEKLFF
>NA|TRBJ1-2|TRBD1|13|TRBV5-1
TGCGCCAGCAGCGCGGACAGGATCTATGGCTACACCTTC
CASSADRIYGYTF
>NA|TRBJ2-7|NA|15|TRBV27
TGTGCCAGCAGTTTATCGCCCCAAGCACGCTACGAGCAGTACTTC
CASSLSPQARYEQYF
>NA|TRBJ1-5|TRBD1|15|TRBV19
TGTGCCAGTAAACCGACAGGGGAGGTCAATCAGCCCCAGCATTTT
CASKPTGEVNQPQHF
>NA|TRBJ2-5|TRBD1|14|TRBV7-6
TGTGCCAGCAGCCTCAACAGGGGGATAGAGACCCAGTACTTC
CASSLNRGIETQYF
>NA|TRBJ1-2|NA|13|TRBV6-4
TGTGCCAGCAGTGACTCCGGGGTTGGTGGCTACACCTTC
CASSDSGVGGYTF
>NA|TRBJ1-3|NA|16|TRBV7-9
TGTGCCAGCAGCCCGGGACTAGCGGAGTACGGAAACACCATATATTTT
CASSPGLAEYGNTIYF
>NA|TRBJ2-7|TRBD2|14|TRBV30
TGTACCTGGAGTGTCGGCGGGAGCTCCTACGAGCAGTACTTC
CTWSVGGSSYEQYF
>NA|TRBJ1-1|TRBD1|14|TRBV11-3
TGTGCCAGCAGCTCACAGGGGGCAGACACTGAAGCTTTCTTT
CASSSQGADTEAFF
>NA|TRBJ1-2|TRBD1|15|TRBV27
TGTGCCAGCAGTTTCCAGGACAGGCCGGCCTATGGCTACACCTTC
CASSFQDRPAYGYTF
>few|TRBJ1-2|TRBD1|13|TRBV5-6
TGTGCCAGCACCTCAGACAGGGGGAATGGCTACACCTTC
CASTSDRGNGYTF
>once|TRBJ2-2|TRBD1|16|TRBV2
TGTGCCAGCAGTGAAGTGACAGGGGGCCCTTTGGGGGAGCTGTTTTTT
CASSEVTGGPLGELFF
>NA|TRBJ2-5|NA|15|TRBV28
TGTGCCAGCAGAGCCCGGGTCACCGAACGCGAGACCCAGTACTTC
CASRARVTERETQYF
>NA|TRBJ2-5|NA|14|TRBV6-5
TGTGCCAGCAGTTACGGGAGGAGTCGAGGGACCCAGTACTTC
CASSYGRSRGTQYF
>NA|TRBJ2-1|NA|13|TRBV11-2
TGTGCCAGCAGCTTAGGGGGAGACAATGAGCAGTTCTTC
CASSLGGDNEQFF
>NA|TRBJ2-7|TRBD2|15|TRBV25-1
TGTGCCAGCAGTGACCTACTAGCGGGGGCCTACGAGCAGTACTTC
CASSDLLAGAYEQYF
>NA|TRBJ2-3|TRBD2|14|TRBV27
TGTGCCAGCAGTTTAGGGGGAGGGTGGGATACGCAGTATTTT
CASSLGGGWDTQYF